This TCR beta chain was obtained from a study of T cell responses to AZD1222 COVID-19 vaccine. General study findings and limits: Donors in the cohort were predominantly white British and more often female, and clonal diversity was possibly underestimated.

V was shortened by 4 bases and J by 2 bases, with 12 bases between the two germline ends. This CDR3 spans 14 amino acids. From germline, CDR1 is SGHRS and CDR2 YFSETQ. Measured with immunoSEQ multiplex PCR; TCRdb has only the in-frame clones, and not every one. The sample yields about 140,000 clones, about nine tenths seen once. With regard to this clone: Its antigen is not identified.

The clonotype originates from an adult who received the AZD1222 COVID-19 vaccine. The chain combines TRBV5-1 with TRBJ1-1; no firm D call. The sample here was peripheral blood, taken 28 days after the second AZD1222 dose. The CDR3 DNA follows: TGCGCCAGCAGCCTCACCGATCTTAACACTGAAGCTTTCTTT. Amino acid sequence: CASSLTDLNTEAFF.